This TCR beta chain was sequenced during a study of tumor-infiltrating lymphocytes in primary liver carcinoma. Study-level results: Tumor samples exhibited a significantly greater top-250-clone fraction than blood samples (p = 0.039). Tumor region pairs shared more overlap than did tumor-adjacent and tumor-blood pairs.

Remarks on this clonotype: Antigen: not known. The CDR3 carries no conserved terminal phenylalanine or tryptophan, so it likely arises from a read error.

Priming with a constant-region primer yielded TCR beta cDNA from 400 to 500 ng total RNA. Three rounds of nested multiplex PCR with slightly modified ARM-PCR produced TCR beta libraries. Researchers ran the first two PCR rounds for approximately 9 cycles each with TRBV1-TRBV30 forward primers and a C-beta reverse primer. TCRdb used MiXCR to reprocess the multiplex PCR reads, holding one entry per CDR3 protein. The table lists 100,000 or so distinct CDR3 sequences, 80% to 85% of them singletons. Taking about 17-32 mg of unsorted bulk tissue, the authors co-extracted RNA and DNA. This CDR3 has 13 residues. The V gene's germline CDR1 is LGHNA and CDR2 YSLEER.

This TCR came from a man in his forties with primary liver carcinoma and hepatitis B virus infection. V is TRBV4-3 and J is TRBJ2-7; D is unclear. The material sequenced was liver tumor tissue from sampling region 3. The subset was: tumor region T3, left-lateral pole. The CDR3 sequence is CANSQDLPYEQYI. As DNA, the CDR3 is TGCGCCAACAGCCAAGATCTGCCTTACGAGCAGTACATC.